Shown below are 20 T cell receptor beta chains from a single sample sequenced in a study of blood T cells in healthy people across ages. The authors ran a second PCR of roughly 6 to 12 cycles using a sample-barcoded 5' primer and a J-beta primer mix. One entry per CDR3 protein results from TCRdb running MiXCR on the 5' RACE reads. This repertoire shows around 940,000 distinct CDR3 sequences, around 54% found once; its top ten account for about a fifth. The sample taken for sequencing was blood. The receptors derive from a woman in her fifties or sixties in good health.

V usage is TRBV28 and J usage is TRBJ2-5, with 9 bases matching TRBD2. The germline gives CDR1 MDHEN, CDR2 SYDVKM. V shed 6 bases and J 5 bases; nucleotides not matched to a gene: 10. The length of the CDR3 is 15 residues. The CDR3 nucleotides are TGTGCCAGCAGCGGACTAGCGATAGCCGAGGAGACCCAGTACTTC. Translated: CASSGLAIAEETQYF.

This clonotype was seen more than once but under ten times. The chain recombines TRBV20-1 with TRBJ2-1; 11 nucleotides agree with TRBD2. The V gene's germline CDR1 is DFQATT and CDR2 SNEGSKA (reference sequence). The V and J ends lost 4 bases and 3 bases, in that order; junction bases with no gene match: 8. The CDR3 spans 16 residues. The CDR3 is CSATTIGTSGYNEQFF. The CDR3 region has the DNA TGCAGTGCTACAACTATTGGGACTAGCGGCTACAATGAGCAGTTCTTC.

The chain carries TRBV15 and TRBJ2-3, with TRBD2 matching over 11 bases. The CDR3 is 16 residues long. With 0 bases clipped from V and 6 bases from J, the junction kept 5 bases outside the gene matches. The V gene's germline CDR1 is LNHNV and CDR2 YYDKDF (reference sequence). CDR3 loop: CATSRDLPSGRDTQYF. The DNA for the CDR3 is TGTGCCACCAGCAGAGATCTCCCTAGCGGGAGGGATACGCAGTATTTT.

This clonotype was observed a few times. The rearrangement joins TRBV7-8 to TRBJ1-2; D is uncertain. V lost 5 bases, J lost 8 bases, and 18 bases lay in between. CDR3 length: 14 amino acids. The germline gives CDR1 SGHVS, CDR2 FQNEAQ. CDR3 region: CASSKTDLTRGYTF. The CDR3 bases are TGTGCCAGCAGCAAGACGGACCTAACGAGAGGCTACACCTTC.

J is TRBJ2-2 and V is TRBV29-1, with 7 bases that match TRBD1. Germline V gene data show CDR1 as SQVTM and CDR2 as ANQGSEA. The trim removed 7 bases at V and 1 base at J, leaving 6 bases unmatched. CDR3 length: 14 residues. Here the CDR3 DNA reads TGCAGCGCAGAACAGGGGAGGAACACCGGGGAGCTGTTTTTT. Translating gives CSAEQGRNTGELFF.

V and J are TRBV4-1 and TRBJ2-5; TRBD1 matches at 7 bases. Trimming took 2 bases from V and 3 from J; bases not matched to a gene: 3. Germline CDR1 is MGHRA and CDR2 is YSYEKL. The CDR3 runs 14 residues. In DNA, the CDR3 is TGCGCCAGCAGCCAACAGGGACAGAAAGAGACCCAGTACTTC. This sequence encodes CASSQQGQKETQYF.

This clonotype was seen a few times. The chain is built from TRBV6-5 and TRBJ2-4; D gene unclear. The DNA matches TRBJ2-7 better at its end, which makes the J call doubtful. CDR3 length: 14 residues. Germline V gene lookup returns CDR1 MNHEY and CDR2 SVGAGI. In DNA, the CDR3 is TGTGCCAGCAGTTACTTCCCGGACTCCTACGAGCAGTACTTC. Residues: CASSYFPDSYEQYF.

The V and J genes are TRBV4-2 and TRBJ2-4, with 9 positions matching TRBD2. TRBJ2-7 matches the DNA end more closely, so the J call is doubtful. CDR1 and CDR2 from the germline V gene are LGHNA and YNFKEQ. The CDR3 length is 15 residues. This CDR3 is CASSHNAGGGYEQYF. CDR3 in DNA: TGTGCCAGCAGCCACAATGCGGGAGGGGGCTACGAGCAGTACTTC.

The V and J genes are TRBV5-1 and TRBJ1-2; D unclear. CDR1 and CDR2 (germline): SGHRS, YFSETQ. The V gene lost 4 bases and the J gene lost 4 bases, with 17 bases spanning the gap. The CDR3 consists of 15 residues. CDR3 residues: CASSPEPNLVYGYTF. DNA for the CDR3: TGCGCCAGCAGCCCGGAGCCAAACCTAGTCTATGGCTACACCTTC.

This clonotype has a count of ten or more. This sequence joins TRBV7-9 and TRBJ2-7; no reliable D call. CDR1 and CDR2 (germline): SEHNR, FQNEAQ (reference sequence). The CDR3 is 14 amino acids. Trimming removed 3 bases from V and 3 bases from J, with 12 bases in between. CDR3 DNA sequence: TGTGCCAGCAGCTTTTTTGGAGTCCACTACGAGCAGTACTTC. The encoded protein is CASSFFGVHYEQYF.

This clonotype was seen just once. The genes are TRBV20-1 and TRBJ1-6; D not resolved. The CDR3 is 13 amino acids. Deletions cut 3 bases from V and 8 bases from J, with 11 bases between. CDR1 and CDR2 from the germline V gene are DFQATT and SNEGSKA (reference sequence). CDR3 coding DNA: TGCAGTGCTAGGAACAGATATGATTCACCCCTCCACTTT. Protein product: CSARNRYDSPLHF.

The chain links TRBV4-2 to TRBJ1-2; no reliable D call. CDR1 is LGHNA and CDR2 is YNFKEQ in the germline V gene. Trimming pared 0 bases from V and 1 base from J, leaving 9 bases between. The CDR3 is made up of 15 amino acids. CDR3 bases: TGTGCCAGCAGCCAAGATTCACTAGATAACTATGGCTACACCTTC. Protein sequence: CASSQDSLDNYGYTF.

This chain links TRBV28 with TRBJ2-7; 14 bases align to TRBD2. The CDR3 length is 21 residues. Germline V gene data show CDR1 as MDHEN and CDR2 as SYDVKM. Unmatched junction bases numbered 18, after V lost 5 bases and J lost 0 bases. CDR3 region: CASSPGYTGLAGGSSSYEQYF. As DNA, the CDR3 is TGTGCCAGCAGTCCAGGGTATACCGGACTAGCGGGAGGTTCGAGCTCCTACGAGCAGTACTTC.

This clonotype was seen a handful of times. V usage is TRBV4-2 and J usage is TRBJ2-7; D may be TRBD2 (6 bases). The CDR3 runs to 14 residues. Germline values: CDR1 LGHNA, CDR2 YNFKEQ. Trimming left V 1 base short and J 4 bases short, with 11 bases between. CDR3 protein: CASSQVAVKYEQYF. The CDR3, as DNA: TGTGCCAGCAGCCAAGTAGCGGTTAAATACGAGCAGTACTTC.

This clonotype was seen a few times. This chain connects TRBV20-1 to TRBJ2-1; TRBD2 matches at 8 bases. The CDR3 is 14 amino acids. Germline V gene sequence: CDR1 DFQATT, CDR2 SNEGSKA (reference sequence). V was clipped by 5 bases and J by 6 bases; unmatched bases: 9. The CDR3 is CSALTSGDFNEQFF. CDR3 DNA sequence: TGCAGTGCTCTAACTAGCGGAGATTTCAATGAGCAGTTCTTC.

This clonotype was picked up one time. The rearrangement joins TRBV4-1 to TRBJ1-1, with a possible D match to TRBD1 (6 bases). With 1 base removed from V and 11 bases from J, the gap between germline ends came to 11 bases. The germline V gene has CDR1 MGHRA and CDR2 YSYEKL. The CDR3 sequence is 12 residues long. This CDR3 reads CASSQVGQSAFF. DNA for the CDR3: TGCGCCAGCAGCCAAGTAGGACAGAGTGCTTTCTTT.

In this sample, this clonotype turned up a few times. The chain is built from TRBV4-1 and TRBJ1-2, with a possible D match to TRBD1 (5 bases). The CDR3 contains 14 residues. V lost 5 bases to trimming and J lost 6 bases, with 16 bases between them. Germline CDR1 is MGHRA and CDR2 is YSYEKL. CDR3 DNA sequence: TGCGCCAGCAGCTTTCAGCAACAGGTTCATGGCTACACCTTC. Amino acids: CASSFQQQVHGYTF.

The chain couples TRBV5-1 to TRBJ2-1; 12 bases map to TRBD2. The germline V gene encodes CDR1 SGHRS and CDR2 YFSETQ. J was trimmed by 7 bases and V by 6 bases; bases with no gene match: 5. The CDR3 runs 14 residues. This CDR3 reads CASTPTSGRNEQFF. As DNA, the CDR3 is TGCGCCAGCACCCCGACTAGCGGGAGAAATGAGCAGTTCTTC.

J is TRBJ2-1 and V is TRBV20-1, with a tentative D call TRBD2 (6 bases). This CDR3 has 14 amino acids. V was shortened by 1 base and J by 2 bases, with 9 bases between the two germline ends. Germline CDR1 and CDR2: DFQATT and SNEGSKA (reference sequence). CDR3 coding DNA: TGCAGTGCTAGAGCGGGAGCAGCCTACAATGAGCAGTTCTTC. It specifies CSARAGAAYNEQFF.

This clonotype has a single count. V gene TRBV6-2 or TRBV6-3 combines with J gene TRBJ2-5, with 10 bases matching TRBD1. The CDR3 is made up of 15 amino acids. Germline loops: CDR1 MNHEY, CDR2 SVGEGT. Trimming at V came to 5 bases and at J to 5 bases, leaving 8 bases not matched to a gene. CDR3 DNA: TGTGCCAGCAGTGCACCGGGACAGGGGACGGAGACCCAGTACTTC. Protein product: CASSAPGQGTETQYF.